The rows below give T cell receptor beta chains drawn from one sample of a study of control samples from healthy donors and cancer patients. Method: immunoSEQ multiplex PCR; TCRdb's copy keeps in-frame clones and lacks some. This table holds 170,000 or so clones, approximately 92% found once. Sequencing used blood. Receptor source: a man aged 18 to 30 in good health. The CDR3 runs from the conserved cysteine through the conserved F or W. Fields, in order: J gene, D gene, V gene, clone size, CDR3 protein, CDR3 DNA. The D gene is left open where the match is weak. A row's size may be missing; if present it is once, few, many or a size class.

>TRBJ2-1|-|TRBV5-1|-
CASSSYNEQFF
TGCGCCAGCAGCTCCTACAATGAGCAGTTCTTC
>TRBJ2-7|-|TRBV7-9|-
CASSLVGPGNSEQYF
TGTGCCAGCAGCTTAGTCGGCCCAGGAAATAGCGAGCAGTACTTC
>TRBJ1-1|-|TRBV28|-
CASSFWETEAFF
TGTGCCAGCAGTTTCTGGGAGACTGAAGCTTTCTTT
>TRBJ2-1|-|TRBV5-1|-
CASSLPGSPKQFF
TGCGCCAGCAGCTTACCCGGATCTCCTAAGCAGTTCTTC
>TRBJ1-6|-|TRBV24-1|-
CATSDRRPNSPLHF
TGTGCCACCAGTGACCGCCGGCCAAATTCACCCCTCCACTTT
>TRBJ2-7|-|TRBV6-5|-
CASSKLREAYEQYF
TGTGCCAGCAGCAAACTAAGGGAGGCCTACGAGCAGTACTTC
>TRBJ1-5|TRBD1|TRBV19|-
CASSIDGQVGYQPQHF
TGTGCCAGTAGTATAGATGGACAGGTTGGGTATCAGCCCCAGCATTTT
>TRBJ1-2|TRBD1|TRBV2|-
CASSARGTGGDGYTF
TGTGCCAGCAGTGCGCGTGGGACAGGGGGCGATGGCTACACCTTC
>TRBJ2-1|TRBD2|TRBV19|-
CASSISSGGYNEQFF
TGTGCCAGTAGTATCAGTAGCGGGGGCTACAATGAGCAGTTCTTC
>TRBJ2-7|-|TRBV5-1|-
CASSYDSASYEQYF
TGCGCCAGCAGCTACGACAGCGCTTCCTACGAGCAGTACTTC
>TRBJ2-1|-|TRBV24-1|-
CATSEPDDNEQFF
TGTGCCACCAGTGAACCTGACGACAATGAGCAGTTCTTC
>TRBJ2-1|-|TRBV5-1|-
CASSLGDFAYNEQFF
TGCGCCAGCAGCTTGGGGGATTTTGCCTACAATGAGCAGTTCTTC
>TRBJ2-5|TRBD1|TRBV28|-
CASSNSGTGARETQYF
TGTGCCAGCAGTAATTCCGGGACAGGGGCTAGAGAGACCCAGTACTTC
>TRBJ1-1|-|TRBV30|-
CAWSVAREAFF
TGTGCCTGGAGTGTAGCCAGGGAAGCTTTCTTT
>TRBJ2-5|-|TRBV19|-
CASSIDRGQGETQYF
TGTGCCAGTAGTATAGATCGCGGGCAGGGAGAGACCCAGTACTTC
>TRBJ2-3|-|TRBV24-1|-
CATSDSGRGDTQYF
TGTGCCACCAGTGATTCGGGCCGGGGCGATACGCAGTATTTT
>TRBJ2-6|TRBD2|TRBV19|few
CASSTTSGAGANVLTF
TGTGCCAGTAGTACGACTAGCGGGGCTGGGGCCAACGTCCTGACTTTC
>TRBJ1-2|-|TRBV2|once
CASTLGAYGYTF
TGTGCCAGCACCCTGGGAGCCTATGGCTACACCTTC
>TRBJ1-1|-|TRBV28|-
CASKRANTEAFF
TGTGCCAGCAAAAGGGCGAACACTGAAGCTTTCTTT
>TRBJ1-1|TRBD1|TRBV5-5|-
CASSLAWDRVNTEAFF
TGTGCCAGCAGCTTGGCTTGGGACAGAGTTAACACTGAAGCTTTCTTT
>TRBJ2-1|-|TRBV5-6|-
CASSSTGYYNEQFF
TGTGCCAGCAGCTCCACCGGTTACTACAATGAGCAGTTCTTC
>TRBJ2-3|-|TRBV3-1/TRBV3-2|-
CASSQDSTDTQYF
TGTGCCAGCAGCCAAGATAGCACAGATACGCAGTATTTT
>TRBJ1-4|-|TRBV2|once
CASRQATNEKLFF
TGTGCCAGCAGACAAGCAACTAATGAAAAACTGTTTTTT
>TRBJ2-7|-|TRBV6-5|-
CASRGNSYEQYF
TGTGCCAGCAGGGGAAACTCCTACGAGCAGTACTTC
>TRBJ1-6|TRBD1|TRBV5-4|-
CASSDRTGGSNAPLHF
TGTGCCAGCAGCGATAGAACAGGGGGAAGTAATGCACCCCTCCACTTT
>TRBJ2-1|TRBD1|TRBV2|-
CASSGGRTGGYEQFF
TGTGCCAGCAGTGGTGGACGGACAGGGGGCTATGAGCAGTTCTTC
>TRBJ1-1|-|TRBV6-1|-
CASSEPGLSTEAFF
TGTGCCAGCAGTGAACCAGGTCTCAGCACTGAAGCTTTCTTT
>TRBJ1-6|-|TRBV19|once
CASSMIGSYNSPLHF
TGTGCCAGTAGTATGATAGGCTCCTATAATTCACCCCTCCACTTT
>TRBJ2-3|-|TRBV25-1|-
CASSEPGDTQYF
TGTGCCAGCAGTGAACCAGGGGATACGCAGTATTTT
>TRBJ1-1|-|TRBV5-5|-
CASSLQGNTEAFF
TGTGCCAGCAGCTTACAGGGGAACACTGAAGCTTTCTTT
>TRBJ2-5|-|TRBV6-1|-
CASRTQETQYF
TGTGCCAGCAGAACTCAAGAGACCCAGTACTTC
>TRBJ2-3|TRBD1|TRBV12-5|many
CASGLLRDGDSYFDTQYF
TGTGCTAGTGGTTTGCTCAGAGACGGGGACAGTTATTTTGATACGCAGTATTTT
>TRBJ1-4|-|TRBV10-3|-
CAISESTVNEKLFF
TGTGCCATCAGTGAGTCGACAGTTAATGAAAAACTGTTTTTT
>TRBJ1-1|TRBD1|TRBV6-6|-
CASSAGQLNTEAFF
TGTGCCAGCAGTGCGGGACAGTTGAACACTGAAGCTTTCTTT
>TRBJ1-5|-|TRBV19|once
CASTTSWGDQPQHF
TGTGCCAGTACCACCTCGTGGGGGGATCAGCCCCAGCATTTT
>TRBJ1-1|-|TRBV12-3/TRBV12-4|-
CASSPQGTTEAFF
TGTGCCAGCTCCCCCCAGGGGACGACTGAAGCTTTCTTT
>TRBJ1-4|-|TRBV19|-
CASSLKGLGEKLFF
TGTGCCAGTAGTTTGAAGGGACTCGGTGAAAAACTGTTTTTT
>TRBJ1-4|TRBD1|TRBV14|-
CASSQEVTGGYEKLFF
TGTGCCAGCAGCCAAGAAGTGACAGGGGGTTACGAAAAACTGTTTTTT
>TRBJ2-2|-|TRBV19|-
CASSPQALGTGELFF
TGTGCCAGTAGTCCACAGGCCTTGGGGACCGGGGAGCTGTTTTTT
>TRBJ2-2|TRBD1|TRBV4-1|once
CASSQGQGARTGELFF
TGCGCCAGCAGCCAGGGACAGGGGGCGCGCACCGGGGAGCTGTTTTTT
>TRBJ2-1|TRBD2|TRBV7-2|-
CASSYPGLAGGNEQFF
TGTGCCAGCAGCTATCCGGGACTAGCGGGGGGAAATGAGCAGTTCTTC
>TRBJ1-4|TRBD1|TRBV28|once
CASSFPQGPRTNEKLFF
TGTGCCAGCAGTTTCCCACAGGGGCCGAGGACTAATGAAAAACTGTTTTTT
>TRBJ1-2|-|TRBV5-1|-
CASSLDGYGYTF
TGCGCCAGCAGCTTGGACGGTTATGGCTACACCTTC
>TRBJ1-1|TRBD1|TRBV18|-
CAFSQGGNTEAFF
TGTGCCTTTAGTCAGGGGGGGAACACTGAAGCTTTCTTT
>TRBJ1-1|-|TRBV2|-
CASSTDRNTEAFF
TGTGCCAGCAGTACAGACAGGAACACTGAAGCTTTCTTT
>TRBJ1-5|-|TRBV28|-
CASSLGSQPQHF
TGTGCCAGCAGTTTAGGATCCCAGCCCCAGCATTTT
>TRBJ2-5|TRBD2|TRBV9|-
CASSVIAGGPGETQYF
TGTGCCAGCAGCGTGATAGCGGGGGGGCCGGGAGAGACCCAGTACTTC
>TRBJ1-2|-|TRBV12-3/TRBV12-4|-
CASSPDWYGYTF
TGTGCCAGCAGTCCGGATTGGTATGGCTACACCTTC
>TRBJ2-2|TRBD2|TRBV24-1|-
CSTSDPGLAGGPDTGELFF
TGTTCCACCAGTGACCCGGGACTAGCGGGGGGGCCGGACACCGGGGAGCTGTTTTTT
>TRBJ2-1|TRBD2|TRBV7-3|-
CASSLERGGHNEQFF
TGTGCCAGCAGCTTGGAGCGGGGGGGTCACAATGAGCAGTTCTTC